Below, one T cell receptor beta chain is given with its context. Its antigen is unidentified. The trim removed 0 bases at V and 0 bases at J, leaving 5 bases unmatched. The CDR3 totals 16 residues. The data stem from a study of siplizumab effects on memory and regulatory T cells. Using immunoSEQ multiplex PCR, the repertoire was profiled, and TCRdb retains in-frame clones only, with some absent. Found here are about 63,000 clones, roughly 80% of them singletons; the top ten hold more than 3.5%. Findings of the study overall: The alloreactive clones that mapped to unstimulated subsets made up only a minor fraction.

Material for sequencing was memory CD4+ T cells sorted from blood. The sequence came from a human donor in good health. The genes are TRBV23-1 and TRBJ2-7, with TRBD2 matching over 7 bases. Being an ORF, TRBV23-1 has a function that is uncertain. CDR3 sequence reads: CASSQSASGPSYEQYF. CDR3 DNA: TGCGCCAGCAGTCAATCTGCTAGCGGACCCTCCTACGAGCAGTACTTC.